The 18 T cell receptor beta chains in this list originate from one sample, sequenced in a study of OX40 agonist ivuxolimab in advanced cancers. The protocol was immunoSEQ multiplex PCR, while the TCRdb copy is restricted to in-frame clones and leaves out a portion. The sample contains 22,000 or so clones, around three quarters of which appear only once. The sequences come from CD4+ or CD8+ T cells sorted from blood, collected in a trial of the OX40 agonist ivuxolimab. Receptors were obtained from an adult with an advanced solid tumor such as melanoma, head and neck, liver or kidney cancer.

The genes are TRBV2 and TRBJ2-1, with D perhaps matching TRBD1 or TRBD2 (5 bases each). The CDR3 contains 11 residues. Trimming removed 11 bases at V and 8 bases at J, with 13 bases between. From germline, CDR1 is SNHLY and CDR2 FYNNEI. This CDR3 reads CAGEGTDEQFF. DNA of the CDR3: TGTGCCGGGGAAGGGACGGATGAGCAGTTCTTC.

This chain connects TRBV19 to TRBJ2-2; D not resolved. CDR1 and CDR2 (germline): LNHDA, SQIVND (reference sequence). The CDR3 consists of 14 residues. With 3 bases removed from V and 5 bases from J, the gap between germline ends came to 10 bases. CDR3 sequence (DNA): TGTGCCAGTAGTATGGGGTCAAGGACCGGGGAGCTGTTTTTT. It specifies CASSMGSRTGELFF.

This chain uses TRBV6-6 with TRBJ2-2, with D unclear. The CDR3 is made up of 11 amino acids. Germline V gene data show CDR1 as MNHNY and CDR2 as SVGAGI (reference sequence). The V end was cut by 2 bases, the J end by 9 bases, with 4 bases between. DNA for the CDR3: TGTGCCAGCAGTTACGGCAGGGAGCTGTTTTTT. Protein product: CASSYGRELFF.

The gene calls are TRBV7-2 and TRBJ1-2; TRBD1 matches 7 bases. V gave up 1 base and J gave up 7 bases; unmatched junction bases: 3. Germline V lookup: CDR1 SGHTA, CDR2 FQGNSA. The CDR3 has 13 amino acids. CDR3 amino acids: CASSLGRGTGYTF. The CDR3 nucleotides read TGTGCCAGCAGCTTAGGCAGGGGGACTGGCTACACCTTC.

This rearrangement joins TRBV5-1 to TRBJ2-7, with 10 positions matching TRBD1. The V and J ends lost 5 bases and 2 bases, in that order; junction bases with no gene match: 4. The CDR3 totals 14 residues. The germline CDR1 and CDR2 sequences are SGHRS and YFSETQ. The CDR3 DNA follows: TGCGCCAGCAGTTCCGGGACAGGGGCCTACGAGCAGTACTTC. Translating gives CASSSGTGAYEQYF. The full variable domain, in which reference TRBV5-1 and TRBJ2-7 provide the parts outside the CDR3, is KAGVTQTPRYLIKTRGQQVTLSCSPISGHRSVSWYQQTPGQGLQFLFEYFSETQRNKGNFPGRFSGRQFSNSRSEMNVSTLELGDSALYLCASSSGTGAYEQYFGPGTRLTVT.

The J gene is TRBJ2-5, the V gene TRBV5-4; D tentatively reads TRBD1 or TRBD2 (5 bases each). CDR1 is SGHNT and CDR2 is YYREEE in the germline V gene (reference sequence). With 6 bases removed from V and 5 bases from J, the gap between germline ends came to 26 bases. This CDR3 spans 17 amino acids. CDR3 DNA sequence: TGTGCCAGCACCACGGCCGGGACCCGATCTTCTTGGGAGACCCAGTACTTC. It codes for CASTTAGTRSSWETQYF.

In its sample, this clone was seen a few times. This chain uses TRBV6-5 with TRBJ2-3; no definite D call. The germline V and J ends were trimmed by 5 bases and 6 bases, with 9 bases remaining between them. The CDR3 contains 12 residues. Germline assignment: CDR1 MNHEY and CDR2 SVGAGI. The CDR3 is CASSHGSDTQYF. The CDR3 DNA reads as TGTGCCAGCAGTCATGGAAGTGATACGCAGTATTTT.

The V call is TRBV14, the J call TRBJ2-2; 8 bases are a match to TRBD1. CDR3 length equals 16 residues. V was clipped by 0 bases and J by 7 bases; unmatched bases: 7. CDR1 and CDR2 from the germline V gene are SGHDN and FVKESK. As DNA, the CDR3 is TGTGCCAGCAGCCAAGAGGGACAGGCCGCCGTCGGGGAGCTGTTTTTT. It translates to CASSQEGQAAVGELFF.

This clone was counted only a few times. The chain employs TRBV4-1 and TRBJ2-7; tentatively, D is TRBD2 (6 bases). Trimming stripped 4 bases from V and 9 bases from J, with 22 bases between. The germline CDR1 and CDR2 sequences are MGHRA and YSYEKL. This CDR3 spans 15 amino acids. CDR3 protein: CASSPNPSGGGAQYF. CDR3 coding DNA: TGCGCCAGCAGCCCCAACCCGTCCGGGGGAGGCGCGCAGTACTTC.

This chain connects TRBV4-3 to TRBJ2-5; D is uncertain. Matching the DNA end better, TRBJ2-7 makes the J call doubtful. CDR3 length: 17 amino acids. Germline V gene sequence: CDR1 LGHNA, CDR2 YSLEER. The CDR3 loop reads CASSQDGGRPPSYEQYF. CDR3 nucleotides: TGCGCCAGCAGCCAAGATGGCGGCAGGCCACCCTCCTACGAGCAGTACTTC.

This clone turned up a few times. In nucleotides, the CDR3 is TGTGCCAGCAGCGGAGAGGTCGCAGATACGCAGTATTTT. Encoded protein: CASSGEVADTQYF. The chain is built from TRBV11-2 and TRBJ2-3; no clear D gene. Germline CDR1 and CDR2: SGHAT and FQNNGV. The CDR3 extends over 13 amino acids. With 5 bases removed from V and 4 bases from J, the gap between germline ends came to 10 bases.

Only one count was recorded for this clone. This chain connects TRBV18 to TRBJ2-2; D is possibly TRBD2 (5 bases). Germline V gives CDR1 KGHSH, CDR2 LQKENI. The V end lost 3 bases, the J end lost 2 bases, and 19 bases lay between the germline ends. The CDR3 length is 18 residues. CDR3: CASSPAIAIVSNTGELFF. DNA of the CDR3: TGTGCCAGCTCACCGGCGATAGCGATAGTATCAAACACCGGGGAGCTGTTTTTT.

There are a few counts of this clone. The rearrangement links TRBV6-5 to TRBJ1-2; a weak D match, TRBD1 (5 bases). The CDR3 covers 12 residues. Germline V lookup: CDR1 MNHEY, CDR2 SVGAGI. V was clipped by 6 bases and J by 3 bases, with 8 bases between them. The CDR3 DNA reads as TGTGCCAGCAGGGGACGTTACTATGGCTACACCTTC. This translates into CASRGRYYGYTF.

This rearrangement joins TRBV7-9 to TRBJ2-7, with D perhaps TRBD1 or TRBD2 (5 bases each). Trimming shortened V by 1 base and J by 3 bases, and 25 bases separated the two germline ends. Germline V gives CDR1 SEHNR, CDR2 FQNEAQ (reference sequence). The CDR3 length is 19 residues. Here the CDR3 reads CASSLDQRGRASLDYEQYF. The CDR3 nucleotides are TGTGCCAGCAGCTTAGATCAGAGGGGCAGGGCCTCTCTAGACTACGAGCAGTACTTC.

This sequence joins TRBV6-1 and TRBJ1-1, with D unclear. This CDR3 comprises 13 residues. Germline V gives CDR1 MNHNS, CDR2 SASEGT. V lost 4 bases and J 0 bases, leaving 6 bases between the germline ends. The CDR3: CASSVLMNTEAFF. The CDR3, as DNA: TGTGCCAGCAGTGTCCTTATGAACACTGAAGCTTTCTTT.

V usage is TRBV15 and J usage is TRBJ2-7, with D possibly matching TRBD2 (5 bases). Between the trimmed V and J ends, which lost 5 bases and 0 bases, there was a span of 8 bases. From germline, CDR1 is LNHNV and CDR2 YYDKDF (reference sequence). The CDR3 runs to 13 residues. CDR3 sequence: CATSPAASYEQYF. The CDR3, as DNA: TGTGCCACCAGCCCAGCGGCCTCCTACGAGCAGTACTTC.

The V gene is TRBV14, the J gene TRBJ1-3, with D unclear. The CDR3 sequence is 15 residues long. The V end lost 1 base, the J end lost 9 bases, and 16 bases lay between the germline ends. CDR1 is SGHDN and CDR2 is FVKESK in the germline V gene. CDR3: CASSQVIDPDPTIYF. In DNA, the CDR3 is TGTGCCAGCAGCCAAGTAATCGACCCTGATCCCACCATATATTTT.

CDR3 residues: CASSMKVPSGTGVNYGYTF. The CDR3 DNA follows: TGTGCCAGTAGTATGAAGGTCCCTTCCGGGACAGGGGTTAACTATGGCTACACCTTC. This chain connects TRBV19 to TRBJ1-2; 10 nucleotides line up with TRBD1. Germline CDR1 and CDR2: LNHDA and SQIVND (reference sequence). The CDR3 spans 19 residues. V shed 3 bases and J 1 base; nucleotides not matched to a gene: 14.